The clone carrying this T cell receptor (beta chain) was observed at least ten times. Its target is unknown. Germline V CDR1 and CDR2: SGHVS, FQNEAQ. The CDR3 runs 15 residues. With 5 bases clipped from V and 9 bases from J, the junction kept 7 bases outside the gene matches. The source of the sample is a study of read filtering for tumor transcriptome and immune sequencing. Study-level results: Without single-read clonotypes, shared clonotype proportions correlated more between IR-seq and RNA-seq.

This library used roughly 400 ng RNA and molecular barcoded adaptors spanning alpha/delta and beta/gamma chains. Using its own MiXCR run on the reads, TCRdb lists one record per CDR3 protein. Among over 25,000 distinct CDR3 sequences listed, approximately 15% were seen once. The chain couples TRBV7-8 to TRBJ2-1; 13 nucleotides match TRBD2. The receptor's source is a donor at least 40 years old with multiple myeloma. Sequencing was carried out using a population of CD138-negative cells sorted from bone marrow. The CDR3 DNA reads as TGTGCCAGCAGCCGAGGACTAGCGGGAGTGTTTGAGCAGTTCTTC. Amino acid sequence: CASSRGLAGVFEQFF.